This is a list of T cell receptor beta chains from one sample in a study of blood T cell repertoires in COVID-19. Generated by immunoSEQ multiplex PCR, the TCRdb table keeps only in-frame clones and is missing some. The data contain under 150,000 clones, about 88% of them singletons. Material for sequencing was PBMCs or T cells enriched from blood (not recorded which). These receptors all stem from a woman between 45 and 60 years old who had recovered from COVID-19. Both conserved end residues are part of each CDR3. D genes are given only for firm matches. Clone sizes are given selectively: once, few, many, or a class where the clone is expanded.

TRBJ2-7,TRBD2,.,TRBV7-6,CASRPTGGNEQYF,TGTGCCAGCAGGCCCACCGGGGGGAACGAGCAGTACTTC
TRBJ2-3,.,.,TRBV2,CASCVSTDTQYF,TGTGCCAGTTGCGTTAGCACAGATACGCAGTATTTT
TRBJ1-1,.,.,TRBV5-4,CASSPPPQGLTEAFF,TGTGCCAGCAGCCCTCCCCCCCAGGGATTAACTGAAGCTTTCTTT
TRBJ2-2,TRBD2,.,TRBV5-1,CASSPSPGGNTGELFF,TGCGCCAGCAGCCCCTCCCCGGGGGGAAACACCGGGGAGCTGTTTTTT
TRBJ1-1,TRBD1,.,TRBV27,CASSLSPGQQNTEAFF,TGTGCCAGCAGTTTGTCTCCGGGACAGCAGAACACTGAAGCTTTCTTT
TRBJ2-7,.,.,TRBV11-2,CASSSNTGYHEQYF,TGTGCCAGCAGCTCGAATACAGGGTACCACGAGCAGTACTTC
TRBJ1-1,TRBD1,few,TRBV3-1/TRBV3-2,CASSHMDRYTEAFF,TGTGCCAGCAGCCATATGGACAGGTACACTGAAGCTTTCTTT
TRBJ2-5,.,.,TRBV9,CASSVSGRVDAQYF,TGTGCCAGCAGCGTTTCGGGCAGGGTGGATGCCCAGTACTTC
TRBJ1-2,.,.,TRBV27,CASSLGHNYGYTF,TGTGCCAGCAGTTTGGGACATAACTATGGCTACACCTTC
TRBJ2-3,.,.,TRBV11-2,CASSRIGTDTQYF,TGTGCCAGCAGTCGCATAGGCACAGATACGCAGTATTTT
TRBJ1-5,TRBD1,.,TRBV7-8,CASSGRDRGAISNQPQHF,TGTGCCAGCAGCGGACGGGACAGGGGGGCGATTAGCAATCAGCCCCAGCATTTT
TRBJ1-1,.,.,TRBV10-1,CASRNSMNTEAFF,TGCGCCAGCAGAAACAGCATGAACACTGAAGCTTTCTTT
TRBJ1-6,TRBD1,.,TRBV7-2,CASSPDRIGSYNSPLHF,TGTGCCAGCAGCCCGGACAGGATCGGATCCTATAATTCACCCCTCCACTTT
TRBJ1-2,.,.,TRBV27,CASSDSIVSGYTF,TGTGCCAGCAGTGACAGTATAGTTAGTGGCTACACCTTC
TRBJ1-6,.,few,TRBV3-1/TRBV3-2,CASSLLVDSLYNSPLHF,TGTGCCAGCAGCCTCCTAGTGGACAGCCTCTATAATTCACCCCTCCACTTT
TRBJ2-5,.,.,TRBV7-9,CASSLALFRQETQYF,TGTGCCAGCAGCTTAGCGCTATTCAGGCAAGAGACCCAGTACTTC
TRBJ2-7,.,.,TRBV6-5,CASSYPGYEQYF,TGTGCCAGCAGTTATCCAGGGTACGAGCAGTACTTC
TRBJ2-7,.,.,TRBV6-6,CASNSGIYEQYF,TGTGCCAGCAACTCCGGGATCTACGAGCAGTACTTC
TRBJ2-3,TRBD2,.,TRBV10-3,CAITGTSGTSSTDTQYF,TGTGCCATAACCGGGACTAGCGGGACCTCTAGCACAGATACGCAGTATTTT
TRBJ2-2,TRBD1,.,TRBV11-2,CASSPIDPGQGRPGELFF,TGTGCCAGCAGCCCGATAGACCCGGGACAGGGTCGCCCCGGGGAGCTGTTTTTT
TRBJ1-4,TRBD1,.,TRBV3-1/TRBV3-2,CASSQARTGAGGEKLFF,TGTGCCAGCAGCCAAGCCCGAACAGGGGCCGGGGGTGAAAAACTGTTTTTT
TRBJ1-4,.,.,TRBV7-2,CASSFSSATNEKLFF,TGTGCCAGCAGCTTTTCCTCAGCAACTAATGAAAAACTGTTTTTT
TRBJ1-2,.,.,TRBV10-3,CAISGQAANYGYTF,TGTGCCATCAGTGGTCAGGCCGCTAACTATGGCTACACCTTC
TRBJ1-2,.,.,TRBV2,CASSSWTGNKVYGYTF,TGTGCCAGCAGCAGTTGGACGGGGAACAAGGTCTATGGCTACACCTTC
TRBJ1-4,.,.,TRBV3-1/TRBV3-2,CASSQEWGDAEKLFF,TGTGCCAGCAGCCAAGAATGGGGGGACGCTGAAAAACTGTTTTTT
TRBJ2-7,.,few,TRBV27,CASRTVSAYEQYF,TGTGCCAGCAGGACAGTCTCGGCCTACGAGCAGTACTTC
TRBJ2-1,TRBD2,.,TRBV4-2,CASSHPTNLAGAYNEQFF,TGTGCCAGCAGCCACCCCACAAATCTAGCGGGGGCCTACAATGAGCAGTTCTTC
TRBJ2-1,TRBD2,.,TRBV5-4,CASSFQGGGAGEQFF,TGTGCCAGCAGCTTTCAGGGCGGGGGGGCAGGTGAGCAGTTCTTC
TRBJ2-7,.,.,TRBV5-5,CASSLVSGSNEQYF,TGTGCCAGCAGCTTGGTATCCGGGAGCAACGAGCAGTACTTC
TRBJ1-1,.,.,TRBV15,CATSPGGRTTLGAFF,TGTGCCACCAGCCCGGGGGGGAGGACTACCCTTGGCGCTTTCTTT
TRBJ2-3,TRBD1,.,TRBV7-3,CASSLTTGVNTDTQYF,TGTGCCAGCAGCCTCACGACAGGGGTCAACACAGATACGCAGTATTTT
TRBJ2-5,TRBD2,.,TRBV7-2,CASSPIGRSSGVETQYF,TGTGCCAGCAGCCCTATAGGGCGGTCTAGCGGGGTTGAGACCCAGTACTTC
TRBJ1-3,.,.,TRBV9,CASERADPSGNTIYF,TGTGCCAGCGAGCGGGCGGATCCCTCTGGAAACACCATATATTTT
TRBJ2-3,TRBD2,once,TRBV4-1,CASSQEMGLALGRDTQYF,TGCGCCAGCAGCCAAGAGATGGGCCTAGCTCTCGGGAGGGATACGCAGTATTTT
TRBJ2-7,TRBD1,many,TRBV27,CASSPRAGGSYEQYF,TGTGCCAGCAGTCCCCGGGCAGGGGGATCCTACGAGCAGTACTTC
TRBJ1-2,.,once,TRBV4-2,CASSQELSNYGYTF,TGTGCCAGCAGCCAAGAACTGTCTAACTATGGCTACACCTTC
TRBJ2-1,TRBD1,.,TRBV27,CASRPGTGGDNEQFF,TGTGCCAGCAGGCCCGGGACAGGGGGGGACAATGAGCAGTTCTTC
TRBJ1-1,.,.,TRBV5-1,CASSLGADLNTEAFF,TGCGCCAGCAGCCTGGGGGCGGACTTGAACACTGAAGCTTTCTTT
TRBJ2-7,TRBD1,.,TRBV2,CAGWKIGQGINYEQYF,TGTGCCGGCTGGAAAATAGGACAGGGTATAAACTACGAGCAGTACTTC
TRBJ2-4,.,.,TRBV10-1,CASSESGVRNIQYF,TGCGCCAGCAGTGAGTCCGGGGTTCGAAACATTCAGTACTTC
TRBJ2-5,.,once,TRBV7-2,CASSLAQAGQETQYF,TGTGCCAGCAGCTTAGCCCAGGCGGGGCAAGAGACCCAGTACTTC
TRBJ1-2,.,.,TRBV19,CASSDATGLTSGYTF,TGTGCCAGTAGTGACGCGACAGGATTAACTTCCGGCTACACCTTC
TRBJ1-5,TRBD1,once,TRBV19,CATANTGASNQPQHF,TGTGCCACCGCTAATACAGGGGCTAGCAATCAGCCCCAGCATTTT
TRBJ1-2,TRBD1,.,TRBV9,CASSDPVAGGDVYTF,TGTGCCAGCAGCGACCCCGTGGCAGGGGGCGACGTCTACACCTTC
TRBJ2-2,.,.,TRBV5-4,CASSPRGNTGELFF,TGTGCCAGCAGCCCGCGTGGGAACACCGGGGAGCTGTTTTTT
TRBJ2-1,TRBD2,.,TRBV19,CASSSLAGNSYNEQFF,TGTGCCAGTAGTTCACTAGCGGGGAACTCCTACAATGAGCAGTTCTTC
TRBJ2-7,TRBD1,.,TRBV19,CASSIRTGGGEQYF,TGTGCCAGTAGTATTAGGACAGGGGGCGGTGAGCAGTACTTC
TRBJ2-3,TRBD1,.,TRBV29-1,CSSQGATSTDTQYF,TGCAGTTCTCAGGGGGCCACCTCCACAGATACGCAGTATTTT
TRBJ2-7,.,.,TRBV6-5,CASSPEIAGEQYF,TGTGCCAGCAGCCCCGAGATCGCCGGCGAGCAGTACTTC
TRBJ2-1,.,few,TRBV4-1,CASTLGQDNEQFF,TGCGCCAGCACCCTGGGGCAGGACAATGAGCAGTTCTTC
TRBJ2-1,.,.,TRBV2,CASSTGPVENEQFF,TGTGCCAGCAGTACAGGGCCCGTGGAGAATGAGCAGTTCTTC
TRBJ2-7,.,.,TRBV7-9,CASSLAGKAGAYEQYF,TGTGCCAGCAGCTTAGCGGGGAAGGCAGGGGCCTACGAGCAGTACTTC
TRBJ2-2,TRBD2,.,TRBV7-3,CASSLLAGGAGELFF,TGTGCCAGCAGCCTTCTAGCGGGGGGCGCCGGGGAGCTGTTTTTT
TRBJ1-2,.,.,TRBV19,CASSIETASFFGYTF,TGTGCCAGTAGTATCGAGACAGCAAGCTTCTTTGGCTACACCTTC